A selection of T cell receptor beta chains follows, all from one sample in a study of T cell repertoires in cytomegalovirus infection. TCRdb re-called the reads through MiXCR, storing one row per CDR3 protein. The profile shows hundreds of thousands of distinct CDR3 sequences, around 6.2% of them singletons. The sequenced sample was PBMCs. The receptors were gathered from a human donor in good health (CMV status not recorded). Some clones in this sample may be carry-over from other donors' samples. The CDR3 runs from the conserved cysteine through the conserved F or W. A D gene is named only where the DNA matches it firmly. Part of the rows lack a size; the others show once, few, many or a class for expanded clones.

j_call clone_size d_call v_call cdr3_aa cdr3_nt
TRBJ1-6 many - TRBV10-3 CAISESGGGNSPLHF TGTGCCATCAGTGAGTCCGGGGGCGGCAATTCACCCCTCCACTTT
TRBJ1-2 few TRBD1 TRBV19 CASSIQTGASYYGYTF TGTGCCAGTAGTATTCAAACAGGGGCCTCTTACTATGGCTACACCTTC
TRBJ2-7 many - TRBV7-2 CASSSQGSEQYF TGTGCCAGCAGTTCACAGGGCTCCGAGCAGTACTTC
TRBJ1-5 many - TRBV2 CASGSNQPQHF TGTGCCAGCGGCAGCAATCAGCCCCAGCATTTT
TRBJ2-4 - - TRBV6-2/TRBV6-3 CASSERQEDKNIQYF TGTGCCAGCAGTGAGAGACAAGAGGACAAAAACATTCAGTACTTC
TRBJ2-5 many - TRBV6-2/TRBV6-3 CASSYPRDPVAETQYF TGTGCCAGCAGCTACCCCCGGGACCCCGTAGCAGAGACCCAGTACTTC
TRBJ1-6 many - TRBV7-2 CASSLSSALSSYNSPLHF TGTGCCAGCAGCTTAAGCTCGGCACTGAGCTCCTATAATTCACCCCTCCACTTT
TRBJ1-1 few - TRBV30 CACDRLNTEAFF TGTGCCTGCGACAGGTTGAACACTGAAGCTTTCTTT
TRBJ1-1 - TRBD1 TRBV29-1 CSISGTGGARNTEAFF TGCAGCATATCCGGGACAGGGGGCGCGAGGAACACTGAAGCTTTCTTT
TRBJ1-1 many - TRBV29-1 CSVRGHVNTEAFF TGCAGCGTGCGGGGACACGTGAACACTGAAGCTTTCTTT
TRBJ2-1 many - TRBV20-1 CSAGGGLNEQFF TGCAGTGCAGGGGGGGGCCTCAATGAGCAGTTCTTC
TRBJ2-1 many TRBD2 TRBV5-5 CASSLATSGGPSSYNEQFF TGTGCCAGCAGCTTGGCCACTAGCGGGGGGCCGAGCTCCTACAATGAGCAGTTCTTC
TRBJ1-1 many - TRBV14 CASSTMNTEAFF TGTGCCAGCAGTACCATGAACACTGAAGCTTTCTTT
TRBJ1-1 many - TRBV10-3 CAIGTQNTEAFF TGTGCCATCGGGACACAGAACACTGAAGCTTTCTTT
TRBJ2-7 few - TRBV13 CASSKIGPVDEQYF TGTGCCAGCAGCAAGATAGGGCCAGTGGACGAGCAGTACTTC